The 5 T cell receptor beta chains in this list originate from one sample, sequenced in a study of blood T cell repertoires in COVID-19. TCRdb's table, derived via immunoSEQ multiplex PCR, lists solely in-frame clones and lacks some. The repertoire holds 130,000 to 150,000 clones, with approximately 84% as singletons. The sequenced material came from peripheral blood. Receptors were obtained from a human donor in a cohort sampled during active COVID-19.

A remark on this clone: Distinct nucleotide sequences in the sample also encode this CDR3. V and J are TRBV7-2 and TRBJ1-1; D is unresolved. CDR1 is SGHTA and CDR2 is FQGNSA in the germline V gene. The CDR3 has 15 amino acids. V was trimmed by 1 base and J by 1 base, leaving 10 bases between them. CDR3 coding DNA: TGTGCCAGCAGCTTAGGGTACCGGGGGAACACTGAAGCTTTCTTT. It yields the protein CASSLGYRGNTEAFF.

The chain has TRBV6-5 and TRBJ1-2, with D uncertain. Germline V gives CDR1 MNHEY, CDR2 SVGAGI. Deletions cut 6 bases from V and 0 bases from J, with 8 bases between. This CDR3 contains 13 residues. The CDR3 coding sequence is TGTGCCAGCAGCTTGGCACCTAACTATGGCTACACCTTC. This sequence encodes CASSLAPNYGYTF.

The genes are TRBV6-4 and TRBJ2-1, with a tentative D call TRBD2 (6 bases). CDR3 length equals 13 residues. Trimming stripped 5 bases from V and 3 bases from J, with 8 bases between. Germline V CDR1 and CDR2: MRHNA, SNTAGT. The CDR3 DNA reads TGTGCCAGCAGTCGGGACTTCTACAATGAGCAGTTCTTC. It is translated as CASSRDFYNEQFF.

The rearrangement links TRBV7-9 to TRBJ2-5; perhaps TRBD2 as D (5 bases). Trimming stripped 7 bases from V and 5 bases from J, with 11 bases between. Germline lookup yields CDR1 SEHNR and CDR2 FQNEAQ (reference sequence). There are 12 residues in the CDR3. The CDR3 coding sequence is TGTGCCAGCACCGGACTGTGGGAGACCCAGTACTTC. It codes for CASTGLWETQYF.

The chain has TRBV6-5 and TRBJ2-2; possible D gene TRBD2, 6 bases. CDR1 MNHEY and CDR2 SVGAGI come from the germline V gene. With 11 bases removed from V and 6 bases from J, the gap between germline ends came to 13 bases. The CDR3 totals 12 residues. The CDR3 bases are TGTGCCGGAGGGGCAGGGTCCGGGGAGCTGTTTTTT. Encoded protein: CAGGAGSGELFF.